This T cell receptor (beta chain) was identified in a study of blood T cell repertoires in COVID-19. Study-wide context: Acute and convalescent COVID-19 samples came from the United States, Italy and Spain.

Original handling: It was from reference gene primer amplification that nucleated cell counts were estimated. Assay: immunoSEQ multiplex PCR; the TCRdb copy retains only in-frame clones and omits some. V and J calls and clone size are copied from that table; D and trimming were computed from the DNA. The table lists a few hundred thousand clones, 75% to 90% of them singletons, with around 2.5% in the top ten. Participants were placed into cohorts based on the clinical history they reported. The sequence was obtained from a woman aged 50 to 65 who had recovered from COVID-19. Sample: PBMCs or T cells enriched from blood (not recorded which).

The CDR3 here is CASSPRTSGGGNTQYF. The CDR3 coding sequence is TGTGCCAGCAGTCCAAGGACTAGCGGGGGAGGGAATACGCAGTATTTT. The chain employs TRBV28 and TRBJ2-3, with 13 bases fitting TRBD2. With V trimmed by 5 bases and J by 7 bases, 9 bases remained unmatched. Per germline, CDR1 MDHEN and CDR2 SYDVKM. The CDR3 runs 16 residues.